Listed below are T cell receptor beta chains from one sample, sequenced in a study of cytotoxic CD8 clonotypes in ibrutinib-treated CLL. Using immunoSEQ multiplex PCR, the repertoire was profiled, and TCRdb retains in-frame clones only, with some absent. The sample shows about 130,000 clones, around three quarters of them seen only once. The material was PBMCs, obtained after 12 months of ibrutinib treatment. The receptors were sampled from a human donor with chronic lymphocytic leukemia. The CDR3 runs from the conserved cysteine through the conserved F or W. The order of the fields is V gene, D gene, CDR3 length, clone size, J gene, CDR3 protein, CDR3 DNA. D genes are given only for firm matches. Expanded clones get a size class; other rows say once, few or many, or leave the size out.

V gene: TRBV5-1; D gene: NA; CDR3 length: 15; clone size: NA; J gene: TRBJ1-5; CDR3 protein: CASSLSPGQDQPQHF; CDR3 DNA: TGCGCCAGCAGCTTGTCGCCAGGGCAGGATCAGCCCCAGCATTTT
V gene: TRBV7-2; D gene: TRBD2; CDR3 length: 14; clone size: NA; J gene: TRBJ2-7; CDR3 protein: CASSSSGRSYEQYF; CDR3 DNA: TGTGCCAGCAGCTCTAGCGGGAGATCCTACGAGCAGTACTTC
V gene: TRBV5-5; D gene: TRBD1; CDR3 length: 13; clone size: few; J gene: TRBJ2-5; CDR3 protein: CASTMTGSETQYF; CDR3 DNA: TGTGCCAGCACCATGACAGGGTCAGAGACCCAGTACTTC
V gene: TRBV19; D gene: TRBD2; CDR3 length: 15; clone size: NA; J gene: TRBJ2-5; CDR3 protein: CASRPGAGGRETQYF; CDR3 DNA: TGTGCCAGTAGGCCGGGAGCGGGAGGACGAGAGACCCAGTACTTC
V gene: TRBV10-1; D gene: TRBD1; CDR3 length: 15; clone size: few; J gene: TRBJ2-2; CDR3 protein: CASSQDRSPPGELFF; CDR3 DNA: TGCGCCAGCAGCCAGGACAGGTCCCCCCCCGGGGAGCTGTTTTTT
V gene: TRBV18; D gene: NA; CDR3 length: 16; clone size: NA; J gene: TRBJ1-1; CDR3 protein: CASSPQIPGANTEAFF; CDR3 DNA: TGTGCCAGCTCACCACAGATCCCCGGGGCCAACACTGAAGCTTTCTTT
V gene: TRBV27; D gene: NA; CDR3 length: 15; clone size: few; J gene: TRBJ1-5; CDR3 protein: CASSLMAGSNQPQHF; CDR3 DNA: TGTGCCAGCAGTTTAATGGCGGGTAGCAATCAGCCCCAGCATTTT
V gene: TRBV2; D gene: TRBD2; CDR3 length: 15; clone size: NA; J gene: TRBJ2-1; CDR3 protein: CASSKTGLAGVEQFF; CDR3 DNA: TGTGCCAGCAGTAAGACGGGACTAGCGGGAGTTGAGCAGTTCTTC
V gene: TRBV7-3; D gene: NA; CDR3 length: 14; clone size: once; J gene: TRBJ2-3; CDR3 protein: CASSLLQSTDTQYF; CDR3 DNA: TGTGCCAGCAGCTTATTACAGAGCACAGATACGCAGTATTTT
V gene: TRBV7-7; D gene: NA; CDR3 length: 15; clone size: NA; J gene: TRBJ2-2; CDR3 protein: CASSLVPGATGELFF; CDR3 DNA: TGTGCTAGCAGCTTAGTGCCAGGGGCCACCGGGGAGCTGTTTTTT
V gene: TRBV11-2; D gene: TRBD2; CDR3 length: 15; clone size: NA; J gene: TRBJ2-7; CDR3 protein: CASSLDLLAGGEQYF; CDR3 DNA: TGTGCCAGCAGCTTAGATCTGCTAGCGGGAGGCGAGCAGTACTTC
V gene: TRBV5-4; D gene: TRBD2; CDR3 length: 15; clone size: NA; J gene: TRBJ2-2; CDR3 protein: CASSASGPNTGELFF; CDR3 DNA: TGTGCCAGCAGCGCTAGCGGCCCGAACACCGGGGAGCTGTTTTTT
V gene: TRBV2; D gene: TRBD2; CDR3 length: 15; clone size: NA; J gene: TRBJ2-1; CDR3 protein: CASSGGLAGLNEQFF; CDR3 DNA: TGTGCCAGCAGTGGGGGGCTAGCGGGTTTAAATGAGCAGTTCTTC
V gene: TRBV19; D gene: NA; CDR3 length: 15; clone size: NA; J gene: TRBJ1-1; CDR3 protein: CASSIANAMNTEAFF; CDR3 DNA: TGTGCCAGTAGTATTGCGAACGCTATGAACACTGAAGCTTTCTTT
V gene: TRBV4-1; D gene: TRBD1; CDR3 length: 15; clone size: NA; J gene: TRBJ2-7; CDR3 protein: CASSQAAQGAREQYF; CDR3 DNA: TGCGCCAGCAGCCAAGCTGCCCAGGGGGCTAGGGAGCAGTACTTC
V gene: TRBV30; D gene: NA; CDR3 length: 15; clone size: NA; J gene: TRBJ2-1; CDR3 protein: CAWSVKRQGRNEQFF; CDR3 DNA: TGTGCCTGGAGTGTAAAGAGGCAAGGCCGCAATGAGCAGTTCTTC
V gene: TRBV27; D gene: NA; CDR3 length: 16; clone size: few; J gene: TRBJ2-3; CDR3 protein: CASSLGGAGATDTQYF; CDR3 DNA: TGTGCCAGCAGTTTAGGGGGGGCGGGAGCGACAGATACGCAGTATTTT
V gene: TRBV4-3; D gene: TRBD2; CDR3 length: 18; clone size: NA; J gene: TRBJ2-1; CDR3 protein: CASSQGGAGGPYYNEQFF; CDR3 DNA: TGCGCCAGCAGCCAAGGCGGAGCGGGAGGGCCCTATTACAATGAGCAGTTCTTC
V gene: TRBV29-1; D gene: TRBD2; CDR3 length: 13; clone size: once; J gene: TRBJ2-1; CDR3 protein: CSDVAGGYNEQFF; CDR3 DNA: TGCAGTGACGTAGCGGGAGGGTACAATGAGCAGTTCTTC
V gene: TRBV27; D gene: NA; CDR3 length: 13; clone size: NA; J gene: TRBJ2-7; CDR3 protein: CASSQDSSYEQYF; CDR3 DNA: TGTGCCAGCAGTCAGGACAGTAGCTACGAGCAGTACTTC
V gene: TRBV7-8; D gene: NA; CDR3 length: 15; clone size: few; J gene: TRBJ2-2; CDR3 protein: CASYSGSFSTGELFF; CDR3 DNA: TGTGCCAGCTATTCCGGGAGTTTTTCCACCGGGGAGCTGTTTTTT
V gene: TRBV2; D gene: TRBD1; CDR3 length: 14; clone size: NA; J gene: TRBJ2-7; CDR3 protein: CASRRGTGKYEQYF; CDR3 DNA: TGTGCCAGCAGGCGTGGGACAGGGAAGTACGAGCAGTACTTC
V gene: TRBV7-9; D gene: NA; CDR3 length: 15; clone size: NA; J gene: TRBJ2-5; CDR3 protein: CASSLVLRAQETQYF; CDR3 DNA: TGTGCCAGCAGCTTAGTTCTGAGGGCCCAAGAGACCCAGTACTTC
V gene: TRBV14; D gene: NA; CDR3 length: 16; clone size: NA; J gene: TRBJ1-1; CDR3 protein: CASSQDLGRVDTEAFF; CDR3 DNA: TGTGCCAGCAGCCAAGATCTTGGCAGGGTCGACACTGAAGCTTTCTTT
V gene: TRBV4-1; D gene: NA; CDR3 length: 18; clone size: NA; J gene: TRBJ2-1; CDR3 protein: CASSQDLGGRGFRNEQFF; CDR3 DNA: TGCGCCAGCAGCCAAGATCTTGGGGGCAGGGGTTTTCGGAATGAGCAGTTCTTC
V gene: TRBV7-2; D gene: NA; CDR3 length: 12; clone size: NA; J gene: TRBJ2-7; CDR3 protein: CASSPMGYEQYF; CDR3 DNA: TGTGCCAGCAGCCCAATGGGATACGAGCAGTACTTC
V gene: TRBV27; D gene: TRBD2; CDR3 length: 15; clone size: NA; J gene: TRBJ2-7; CDR3 protein: CARRAPSGSLYEQYF; CDR3 DNA: TGTGCCAGGAGAGCCCCTAGCGGGAGTCTGTACGAGCAGTACTTC
V gene: TRBV18; D gene: NA; CDR3 length: 14; clone size: NA; J gene: TRBJ1-4; CDR3 protein: CASSLDRNNEKLFF; CDR3 DNA: TGTGCCAGCTCTCTAGACAGGAATAATGAAAAACTGTTTTTT
V gene: TRBV5-1; D gene: TRBD2; CDR3 length: 16; clone size: NA; J gene: TRBJ2-2; CDR3 protein: CASSLVSGSVTGELFF; CDR3 DNA: TGCGCCAGCAGCTTGGTGAGCGGGAGTGTCACCGGGGAGCTGTTTTTT
V gene: TRBV6-5; D gene: TRBD2; CDR3 length: 13; clone size: NA; J gene: TRBJ2-3; CDR3 protein: CASTPRGTDTQYF; CDR3 DNA: TGTGCCAGCACCCCGCGGGGGACAGATACGCAGTATTTT
V gene: TRBV29-1; D gene: TRBD1; CDR3 length: 13; clone size: once; J gene: TRBJ2-7; CDR3 protein: CSVGGQGDYEQYF; CDR3 DNA: TGCAGCGTTGGAGGACAGGGCGACTACGAGCAGTACTTC
V gene: TRBV10-3; D gene: NA; CDR3 length: 13; clone size: NA; J gene: TRBJ2-2; CDR3 protein: CAISDRYTGELFF; CDR3 DNA: TGTGCCATCAGTGACCGCTACACCGGGGAGCTGTTTTTT
V gene: TRBV7-9; D gene: NA; CDR3 length: 14; clone size: NA; J gene: TRBJ1-5; CDR3 protein: CASSFLNSNQPQHF; CDR3 DNA: TGTGCCAGCAGCTTCCTTAATAGCAATCAGCCCCAGCATTTT